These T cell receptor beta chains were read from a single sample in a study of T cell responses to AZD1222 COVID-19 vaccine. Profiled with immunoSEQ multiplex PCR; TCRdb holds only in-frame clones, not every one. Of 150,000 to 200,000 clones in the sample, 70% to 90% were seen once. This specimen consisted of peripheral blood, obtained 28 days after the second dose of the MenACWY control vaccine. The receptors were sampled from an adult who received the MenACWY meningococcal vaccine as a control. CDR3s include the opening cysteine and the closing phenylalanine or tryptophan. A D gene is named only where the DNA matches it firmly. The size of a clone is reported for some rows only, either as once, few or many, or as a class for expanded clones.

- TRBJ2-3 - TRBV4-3 CASSQRAGDTQYF TGCGCCAGCAGCCAACGAGCGGGAGATACGCAGTATTTT
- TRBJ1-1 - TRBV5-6 CASSLGLAGEAFF TGTGCCAGCAGCTTGGGTCTTGCAGGAGAAGCTTTCTTT
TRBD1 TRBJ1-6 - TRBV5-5 CASSLEGAGNSPLHF TGTGCCAGCAGCTTGGAGGGGGCGGGGAATTCACCCCTCCACTTT
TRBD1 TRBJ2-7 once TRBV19 CASSIPGQGIYEQYF TGTGCCAGTAGTATACCGGGACAGGGTATCTACGAGCAGTACTTC
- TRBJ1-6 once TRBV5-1 CASSLVAGDTGSPLHF TGCGCCAGCAGCTTAGTGGCAGGAGACACGGGGTCACCCCTCCACTTT
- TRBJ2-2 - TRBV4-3 CASSHRRGTGELFF TGCGCCAGCAGCCATCGGAGGGGGACCGGGGAGCTGTTTTTT
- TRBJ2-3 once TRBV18 CASSSYSGTPTDTQYF TGTGCCAGCTCATCGTACTCCGGGACTCCGACAGATACGCAGTATTTT
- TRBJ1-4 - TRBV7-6 CASSRPEGGELFF TGTGCCAGCAGCCGACCGGAGGGGGGGGAACTGTTTTTT
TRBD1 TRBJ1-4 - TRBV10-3 CAISDSARGNEKLFF TGTGCCATCAGTGACTCGGCCAGGGGGAATGAAAAACTGTTTTTT
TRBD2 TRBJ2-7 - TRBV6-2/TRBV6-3 CASSYAASGRFSYEQYF TGTGCCAGCAGTTACGCGGCTAGCGGGAGGTTTTCCTACGAGCAGTACTTC
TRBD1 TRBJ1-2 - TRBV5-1 CASSFRDSNGYTF TGCGCCAGCAGCTTTCGGGACAGCAATGGCTACACCTTC
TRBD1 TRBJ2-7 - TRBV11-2 CASSARYRDSSYEQYF TGTGCCAGCAGCGCCCGGTACCGGGACAGCTCCTACGAGCAGTACTTC
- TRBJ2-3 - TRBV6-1 CASSEASFTQYF TGTGCCAGCAGTGAAGCTAGTTTCACGCAGTATTTT
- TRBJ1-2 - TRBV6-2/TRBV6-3 CASSYTGDYGYTF TGTGCCAGCAGTTACACAGGAGACTATGGCTACACCTTC
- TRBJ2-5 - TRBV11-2 CASRSPPGTQYF TGTGCCAGCAGGAGCCCACCCGGGACCCAGTACTTC
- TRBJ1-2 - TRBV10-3 CAISEDNRGGGGYTF TGTGCCATCAGTGAGGATAACCGGGGGGGAGGTGGCTACACCTTC
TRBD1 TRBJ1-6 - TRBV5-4 CASSETGVPPLHF TGTGCCAGCAGCGAGACAGGGGTGCCGCCCCTCCACTTT
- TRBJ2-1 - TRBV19 CASSISARRFF TGTGCCAGTAGTATCTCGGCACGGCGGTTCTTC
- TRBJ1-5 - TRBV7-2 CASSQGRYSNQPQHF TGTGCCAGCAGCCAGGGGAGGTATAGCAATCAGCCCCAGCATTTT
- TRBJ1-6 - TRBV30 CAWGDGNNSPLHF TGTGCCTGGGGTGACGGAAATAATTCACCCCTCCACTTT
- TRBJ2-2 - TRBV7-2 CASSLAAGDTGELFF TGTGCCAGCAGCTTAGCGGCAGGGGATACCGGGGAGCTGTTTTTT
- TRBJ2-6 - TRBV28 CASRGDPGANVLTF TGTGCCAGTCGAGGTGATCCTGGGGCCAACGTCCTGACTTTC
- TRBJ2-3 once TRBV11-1 CASSLRADTQYF TGTGCCAGCAGCCTGCGAGCAGATACGCAGTATTTT
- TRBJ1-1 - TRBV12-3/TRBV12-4 CASSLTYTEAFF TGTGCCAGCAGTTTGACGTACACTGAAGCTTTCTTT
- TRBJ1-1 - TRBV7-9 CASSLEQGEAFF TGTGCCAGCAGCTTAGAACAGGGAGAAGCTTTCTTT
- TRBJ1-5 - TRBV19 CASSSGGTQPQHF TGTGCCAGTAGTTCCGGGGGGACTCAGCCCCAGCATTTT
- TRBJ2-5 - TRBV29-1 CSAAPHKETQYF TGCAGCGCGGCCCCCCACAAGGAGACCCAGTACTTC